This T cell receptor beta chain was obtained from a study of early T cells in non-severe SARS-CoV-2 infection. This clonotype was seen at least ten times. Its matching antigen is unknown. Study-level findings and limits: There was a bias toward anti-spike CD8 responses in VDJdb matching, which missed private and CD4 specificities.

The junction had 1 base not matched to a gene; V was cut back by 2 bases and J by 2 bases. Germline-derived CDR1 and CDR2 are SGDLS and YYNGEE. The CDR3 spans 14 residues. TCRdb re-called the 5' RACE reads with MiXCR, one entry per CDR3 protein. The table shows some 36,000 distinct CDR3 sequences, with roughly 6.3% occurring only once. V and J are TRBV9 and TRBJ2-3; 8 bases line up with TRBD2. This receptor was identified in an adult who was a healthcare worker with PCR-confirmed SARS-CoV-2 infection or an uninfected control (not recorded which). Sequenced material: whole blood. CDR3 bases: TGTGCCAGCAGCGTCGGGAGGGCCACAGATACGCAGTATTTT. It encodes CASSVGRATDTQYF.